This T cell receptor beta chain was captured by sequencing in a study of T-cell memory formation after mild COVID-19. Study-wide findings and caveats: Contracting clones localized mainly to CM and EM when CD4+ and mainly to EMRA when CD8+.

Only a few counts were recorded for this clonotype. As yet, its antigen is unknown. With 4 bases clipped from V and 6 bases from J, the junction kept 0 bases outside the gene matches. Looked up from germline, CDR1 is SQVTM and CDR2 is ANQGSEA. The CDR3 contains 11 residues. TCRdb redid the calling of the 5' RACE reads with MiXCR, one entry per CDR3 protein. The sample has hundreds of thousands of distinct CDR3 sequences, about 20% seen once. Source material: PBMCs or a T cell subset sorted from them (not recorded which). This receptor was obtained from an adult woman who had mild COVID-19 (a few samples of this study predate the infection). Cell type and time point are not known. This chain uses TRBV29-1 with TRBJ1-2; 9 bases are shared with TRBD1. CDR3 amino acids: CSVGTGDGYTF. In nucleotides, the CDR3 is TGCAGCGTTGGGACAGGGGATGGCTACACCTTC. Full variable domain (outside the CDR3, taken from reference TRBV29-1 and TRBJ1-2): SAVISQKPSRDICQRGTSLTIQCQVDSQVTMMFWYRQQPGQSLTLIATANQGSEATYESGFVIDKFPISRPNLTFSTLTVSNMSPEDSSIYLCSVGTGDGYTFGSGTRLTVV.